This is a list of T cell receptor beta chains from one sample in a study of HIV-infected patients and healthy controls. TCRdb processed the 5' RACE reads anew with MiXCR; each CDR3 protein has one entry. Among about 10,000 distinct CDR3 sequences listed, more than 9% were seen once. The specimen was blood, collected before antiretroviral therapy. All receptors come from an adult with HIV infection. Both conserved end residues are part of each CDR3. Clone size, where shown, is once, few, many, or a class for clones that have expanded.

>TRBJ2-5|TRBV6-1|few
CGSSPVTSGNQETQYF
>TRBJ2-1|TRBV7-2|.
CASSGTADNEQFF
>TRBJ1-6|TRBV25-1|few
CASSPGGNSPLHF
>TRBJ1-3|TRBV6-5|many
CASSYYADNSGNTIYF
>TRBJ2-1|TRBV27|.
CASQWGPGNEQFF
>TRBJ2-5|TRBV11-2|medium-sized
CASSLDTGGRETQYF
>TRBJ1-5|TRBV5-1|many
CASSLVTGEAYSNQPQHF
>TRBJ1-1|TRBV6-6|medium-sized
CASSYGESEAFF
>TRBJ2-5|TRBV3-1|many
CASSQDRRKAARETQYF
>TRBJ2-1|TRBV6-1|few
CASSVLSYNEQFF
>TRBJ2-1|TRBV15|large
CATSRVAGEEQFF
>TRBJ1-3|TRBV7-2|many
CASSPTGSRNTIYF
>TRBJ1-5|TRBV7-8|many
CASGTVGGQPQHF
>TRBJ1-2|TRBV24-1|many
CATSDRTGGTYGYTF
>TRBJ1-4|TRBV11-2|many
CASSHGQGGKEKLFF
>TRBJ2-5|TRBV7-9|few
CASSLAREIQYF
>TRBJ2-2|TRBV6-2/TRBV6-3|many
CASGGETSGILTGELFF
>TRBJ1-1|TRBV6-2/TRBV6-3|many
CASSYEAGRLNTEAFF
>TRBJ2-5|TRBV10-3|many
CATVDGKETQYF
>TRBJ2-3|TRBV7-8|many
CASSLLAGGGTDTQYF
>TRBJ2-5|TRBV2|.
CATVGQAQETQYF
>TRBJ2-1|TRBV5-1|once
CASSLTWDRVNEQFF
>TRBJ1-2|TRBV12-3/TRBV12-4|many
CASSLPRDSRSTNYGYTF
>TRBJ2-6|TRBV12-3/TRBV12-4|many
CASRLAPAGANVLTF
>TRBJ2-7|TRBV4-1|many
CASSQVNVPGAEQYF
>TRBJ2-1|TRBV4-3|large
CASSPLAYNEQFF
>TRBJ2-7|TRBV28|many
CASSLWQGGSYEQYF
>TRBJ1-5|TRBV19|.
CASSVTADSNQPQNF
>TRBJ2-1|TRBV12-3/TRBV12-4|many
CASSFTSGAFYNEQFF
>TRBJ1-5|TRBV6-6|many
CASSYALEPQHF
>TRBJ2-5|TRBV20-1|medium-sized
CSASVEGRGNEVQYF
>TRBJ2-5|TRBV7-8|medium-sized
CASSPLETQYF
>TRBJ2-5|TRBV5-5|once
CASSLEAGGLLKTQYF
>TRBJ2-2|TRBV6-1|many
CASRWGGNTGELFF
>TRBJ2-3|TRBV27|many
CASSPGQGLTDTQYF
>TRBJ2-2|TRBV5-4|few
CASSQDRPRIMNVSGELFF
>TRBJ1-5|TRBV25-1|many
CASSESAGGAQPQHF
>TRBJ2-5|TRBV28|many
CASSDTDRELQETQYF
>TRBJ1-1|TRBV20-1|many
CSARDGGTVNTEAFF
>TRBJ2-3|TRBV2|many
CASTKTDTQYF
>TRBJ1-6|TRBV6-2/TRBV6-3|many
CASSQASAPLHF
>TRBJ2-1|TRBV6-2/TRBV6-3|few
CASSYSGMSYNEQFF
>TRBJ2-1|TRBV6-2/TRBV6-3|many
CASSPGPIGISYNEQFF
>TRBJ1-5|TRBV2|.
CASSQGLVGTQHF
>TRBJ1-2|TRBV20-1|few
CSARLGTGTAIYGYTF
>TRBJ2-1|TRBV7-9|many
CASKGQGAGEQFF
>TRBJ2-1|TRBV27|medium-sized
CASSPTPGLAGQNEQFF
>TRBJ2-7|TRBV28|few
CASSSRAYEQYF
>TRBJ2-7|TRBV6-5|.
CASSYYPGRGLEQYF
>TRBJ1-5|TRBV20-1|medium-sized
CSASTRGQPQHF
>TRBJ1-1|TRBV28|few
CASSLSTGGRTEAFF
>TRBJ1-4|TRBV15|.
CATSSSPGTGEKLFF
>TRBJ1-2|TRBV9|many
CASSENAQEIYGYTF
>TRBJ1-3|TRBV7-2|many
CASSLIPSSGNTIYF
>TRBJ1-1|TRBV10-3|many
CAIRGTSKGLSLNTEAFF
>TRBJ1-1|TRBV4-3|many
CASRPGGGTEAFF
>TRBJ2-7|TRBV6-5|few
CASSRGLAGVYEQYF
>TRBJ1-1|TRBV6-6|many
CASSYRGGTEAFF